Included here is one T cell receptor beta chain sequence, with context. Its antigen is currently unknown. The data belong to a study of T cells in Graves' hyperthyroidism and ophthalmopathy. Regarding the study as a whole: Most clonotypes expanded in the thyroid (above 0.001) were also present in blood.

Germline-derived CDR1 and CDR2 are SGHTA and FQGNSA. V lost 5 bases to trimming and J lost 13 bases, with 18 bases between them. There are 12 residues in the CDR3. Researchers took RNA transcripts and amplified the TCR beta CDR3 regions from them. The TCR CDR3 first-round RT-PCR relied on the HTBI primer set. In TCRdb, the multiplex PCR reads were re-called with MiXCR into one record per CDR3 protein. Of around 540,000 distinct CDR3 sequences listed, about 43% are singletons. This receptor was identified in a woman aged 18-29 years with Graves' hyperthyroidism. The sequencing sample was made of peripheral blood or thyroid tissue (not recorded which). The J gene is TRBJ2-7, the V gene TRBV7-2; D is perhaps TRBD1 (6 bases). This CDR3 is CASSRRSGAPYF. Here the CDR3 DNA reads TGTGCCAGCAGCCGGAGGTCAGGGGCCCCCTACTTC.